This TCR beta chain was observed in a study of OX40 agonist ivuxolimab in advanced cancers. The wider study: With a range of roughly 20 to 79, age averaged roughly 61 years, and 75% to 90% were male. Study results and limitations: The expanded peripheral T cells' antigen specificity was not determined.

Blood was sampled at baseline, cycle 4 day 1, and cycle 7 day 1. TCRdb's copy holds only in-frame clones and misses some; the assay was immunoSEQ multiplex PCR. The sample lists about 98,000 clones, roughly nine tenths seen once, with approximately 0.54% in the top ten. Concerning this clone: Its antigen is not identified.

Trimming took 5 bases from V and 6 from J, leaving 16 bases between them. The CDR3 spans 14 residues. The germline V gene has CDR1 SNHLY and CDR2 FYNNEI. The chain employs TRBV2 and TRBJ1-2; D is possibly TRBD1 (6 bases). The sample consisted of CD4+ or CD8+ T cells sorted from blood, taken in a trial of the OX40 agonist ivuxolimab. The TCR originated in an adult with an advanced solid tumor such as melanoma, head and neck, liver or kidney cancer. The CDR3 region is CASSSRQAVHGYTF. In DNA form, the CDR3 reads TGTGCCAGCAGTTCCCGACAGGCCGTGCATGGCTACACCTTC.